These 5 T cell receptor beta chains were all obtained from the same sample, sequenced in a study of blood T cell repertoires in COVID-19. TCRdb's table, derived via immunoSEQ multiplex PCR, lists solely in-frame clones and lacks some. Of 180,000 or so clones in the sample, roughly 82% are singletons; the top ten hold about 11%. The specimen was PBMCs or T cells enriched from blood (not recorded which). All receptors come from a man between 45 and 60 years old who had recovered from COVID-19.

The V and J genes are TRBV4-1 and TRBJ2-7, with 7 positions matching TRBD1. CDR1 MGHRA and CDR2 YSYEKL come from the germline V gene. The CDR3 spans 18 residues. After removal of 1 base from V and 1 base from J, the junction contained 13 bases not matched to a gene. The DNA for the CDR3 is TGCGCCAGCAGCCAAGCGGGCGGGTCGTGGGACAGATCCTACGAGCAGTACTTC. This sequence encodes CASSQAGGSWDRSYEQYF.

The sample holds a few counts of this clone. The gene calls are TRBV7-2 and TRBJ1-1; 9 bases are a match to TRBD1. The CDR3 length is 15 residues. With V trimmed by 5 bases and J by 1 base, 5 bases remained unmatched. The germline V gene has CDR1 SGHTA and CDR2 FQGNSA. CDR3 sequence reads: CASSETGGRNTEAFF. CDR3 DNA sequence: TGTGCCAGCAGCGAAACAGGGGGCCGGAACACTGAAGCTTTCTTT.

This rearrangement joins TRBV11-2 to TRBJ2-3; D is perhaps TRBD1 (6 bases). CDR1 SGHAT and CDR2 FQNNGV come from the germline V gene. The CDR3 covers 18 residues. Between the trimmed V and J ends, which lost 3 bases and 5 bases, there was a span of 24 bases. The CDR3 region has the DNA TGTGCCAGCAGCTTCGACAGGACTCGAGGCAAAGGCAAAGATACGCAGTATTTT. It yields the protein CASSFDRTRGKGKDTQYF.

The chain recombines TRBV29-1 with TRBJ1-3, with D tentatively TRBD1 (5 bases). Trimming stripped 3 bases from V and 2 bases from J, with 14 bases between. This CDR3 contains 15 residues. Germline V lookup: CDR1 SQVTM, CDR2 ANQGSEA. The CDR3 DNA is TGCAGCGTTGACGGGACTCTTGGAACTGGAAACACCATATATTTT. Translating gives CSVDGTLGTGNTIYF.

Note on this clone: A read error may produce the germline difference seen at one junction end. CDR3 in amino acids: CASSPRQGGVNVLTF. The CDR3 coding sequence is TGTGCCAGCAGTCCTCGACAGGGTGGGGTCAACGTCCTGACTTTC. The rearrangement joins TRBV6-5 to TRBJ2-6; 7 positions agree with TRBD1. Germline loops: CDR1 MNHEY, CDR2 SVGAGI. This CDR3 contains 15 residues.